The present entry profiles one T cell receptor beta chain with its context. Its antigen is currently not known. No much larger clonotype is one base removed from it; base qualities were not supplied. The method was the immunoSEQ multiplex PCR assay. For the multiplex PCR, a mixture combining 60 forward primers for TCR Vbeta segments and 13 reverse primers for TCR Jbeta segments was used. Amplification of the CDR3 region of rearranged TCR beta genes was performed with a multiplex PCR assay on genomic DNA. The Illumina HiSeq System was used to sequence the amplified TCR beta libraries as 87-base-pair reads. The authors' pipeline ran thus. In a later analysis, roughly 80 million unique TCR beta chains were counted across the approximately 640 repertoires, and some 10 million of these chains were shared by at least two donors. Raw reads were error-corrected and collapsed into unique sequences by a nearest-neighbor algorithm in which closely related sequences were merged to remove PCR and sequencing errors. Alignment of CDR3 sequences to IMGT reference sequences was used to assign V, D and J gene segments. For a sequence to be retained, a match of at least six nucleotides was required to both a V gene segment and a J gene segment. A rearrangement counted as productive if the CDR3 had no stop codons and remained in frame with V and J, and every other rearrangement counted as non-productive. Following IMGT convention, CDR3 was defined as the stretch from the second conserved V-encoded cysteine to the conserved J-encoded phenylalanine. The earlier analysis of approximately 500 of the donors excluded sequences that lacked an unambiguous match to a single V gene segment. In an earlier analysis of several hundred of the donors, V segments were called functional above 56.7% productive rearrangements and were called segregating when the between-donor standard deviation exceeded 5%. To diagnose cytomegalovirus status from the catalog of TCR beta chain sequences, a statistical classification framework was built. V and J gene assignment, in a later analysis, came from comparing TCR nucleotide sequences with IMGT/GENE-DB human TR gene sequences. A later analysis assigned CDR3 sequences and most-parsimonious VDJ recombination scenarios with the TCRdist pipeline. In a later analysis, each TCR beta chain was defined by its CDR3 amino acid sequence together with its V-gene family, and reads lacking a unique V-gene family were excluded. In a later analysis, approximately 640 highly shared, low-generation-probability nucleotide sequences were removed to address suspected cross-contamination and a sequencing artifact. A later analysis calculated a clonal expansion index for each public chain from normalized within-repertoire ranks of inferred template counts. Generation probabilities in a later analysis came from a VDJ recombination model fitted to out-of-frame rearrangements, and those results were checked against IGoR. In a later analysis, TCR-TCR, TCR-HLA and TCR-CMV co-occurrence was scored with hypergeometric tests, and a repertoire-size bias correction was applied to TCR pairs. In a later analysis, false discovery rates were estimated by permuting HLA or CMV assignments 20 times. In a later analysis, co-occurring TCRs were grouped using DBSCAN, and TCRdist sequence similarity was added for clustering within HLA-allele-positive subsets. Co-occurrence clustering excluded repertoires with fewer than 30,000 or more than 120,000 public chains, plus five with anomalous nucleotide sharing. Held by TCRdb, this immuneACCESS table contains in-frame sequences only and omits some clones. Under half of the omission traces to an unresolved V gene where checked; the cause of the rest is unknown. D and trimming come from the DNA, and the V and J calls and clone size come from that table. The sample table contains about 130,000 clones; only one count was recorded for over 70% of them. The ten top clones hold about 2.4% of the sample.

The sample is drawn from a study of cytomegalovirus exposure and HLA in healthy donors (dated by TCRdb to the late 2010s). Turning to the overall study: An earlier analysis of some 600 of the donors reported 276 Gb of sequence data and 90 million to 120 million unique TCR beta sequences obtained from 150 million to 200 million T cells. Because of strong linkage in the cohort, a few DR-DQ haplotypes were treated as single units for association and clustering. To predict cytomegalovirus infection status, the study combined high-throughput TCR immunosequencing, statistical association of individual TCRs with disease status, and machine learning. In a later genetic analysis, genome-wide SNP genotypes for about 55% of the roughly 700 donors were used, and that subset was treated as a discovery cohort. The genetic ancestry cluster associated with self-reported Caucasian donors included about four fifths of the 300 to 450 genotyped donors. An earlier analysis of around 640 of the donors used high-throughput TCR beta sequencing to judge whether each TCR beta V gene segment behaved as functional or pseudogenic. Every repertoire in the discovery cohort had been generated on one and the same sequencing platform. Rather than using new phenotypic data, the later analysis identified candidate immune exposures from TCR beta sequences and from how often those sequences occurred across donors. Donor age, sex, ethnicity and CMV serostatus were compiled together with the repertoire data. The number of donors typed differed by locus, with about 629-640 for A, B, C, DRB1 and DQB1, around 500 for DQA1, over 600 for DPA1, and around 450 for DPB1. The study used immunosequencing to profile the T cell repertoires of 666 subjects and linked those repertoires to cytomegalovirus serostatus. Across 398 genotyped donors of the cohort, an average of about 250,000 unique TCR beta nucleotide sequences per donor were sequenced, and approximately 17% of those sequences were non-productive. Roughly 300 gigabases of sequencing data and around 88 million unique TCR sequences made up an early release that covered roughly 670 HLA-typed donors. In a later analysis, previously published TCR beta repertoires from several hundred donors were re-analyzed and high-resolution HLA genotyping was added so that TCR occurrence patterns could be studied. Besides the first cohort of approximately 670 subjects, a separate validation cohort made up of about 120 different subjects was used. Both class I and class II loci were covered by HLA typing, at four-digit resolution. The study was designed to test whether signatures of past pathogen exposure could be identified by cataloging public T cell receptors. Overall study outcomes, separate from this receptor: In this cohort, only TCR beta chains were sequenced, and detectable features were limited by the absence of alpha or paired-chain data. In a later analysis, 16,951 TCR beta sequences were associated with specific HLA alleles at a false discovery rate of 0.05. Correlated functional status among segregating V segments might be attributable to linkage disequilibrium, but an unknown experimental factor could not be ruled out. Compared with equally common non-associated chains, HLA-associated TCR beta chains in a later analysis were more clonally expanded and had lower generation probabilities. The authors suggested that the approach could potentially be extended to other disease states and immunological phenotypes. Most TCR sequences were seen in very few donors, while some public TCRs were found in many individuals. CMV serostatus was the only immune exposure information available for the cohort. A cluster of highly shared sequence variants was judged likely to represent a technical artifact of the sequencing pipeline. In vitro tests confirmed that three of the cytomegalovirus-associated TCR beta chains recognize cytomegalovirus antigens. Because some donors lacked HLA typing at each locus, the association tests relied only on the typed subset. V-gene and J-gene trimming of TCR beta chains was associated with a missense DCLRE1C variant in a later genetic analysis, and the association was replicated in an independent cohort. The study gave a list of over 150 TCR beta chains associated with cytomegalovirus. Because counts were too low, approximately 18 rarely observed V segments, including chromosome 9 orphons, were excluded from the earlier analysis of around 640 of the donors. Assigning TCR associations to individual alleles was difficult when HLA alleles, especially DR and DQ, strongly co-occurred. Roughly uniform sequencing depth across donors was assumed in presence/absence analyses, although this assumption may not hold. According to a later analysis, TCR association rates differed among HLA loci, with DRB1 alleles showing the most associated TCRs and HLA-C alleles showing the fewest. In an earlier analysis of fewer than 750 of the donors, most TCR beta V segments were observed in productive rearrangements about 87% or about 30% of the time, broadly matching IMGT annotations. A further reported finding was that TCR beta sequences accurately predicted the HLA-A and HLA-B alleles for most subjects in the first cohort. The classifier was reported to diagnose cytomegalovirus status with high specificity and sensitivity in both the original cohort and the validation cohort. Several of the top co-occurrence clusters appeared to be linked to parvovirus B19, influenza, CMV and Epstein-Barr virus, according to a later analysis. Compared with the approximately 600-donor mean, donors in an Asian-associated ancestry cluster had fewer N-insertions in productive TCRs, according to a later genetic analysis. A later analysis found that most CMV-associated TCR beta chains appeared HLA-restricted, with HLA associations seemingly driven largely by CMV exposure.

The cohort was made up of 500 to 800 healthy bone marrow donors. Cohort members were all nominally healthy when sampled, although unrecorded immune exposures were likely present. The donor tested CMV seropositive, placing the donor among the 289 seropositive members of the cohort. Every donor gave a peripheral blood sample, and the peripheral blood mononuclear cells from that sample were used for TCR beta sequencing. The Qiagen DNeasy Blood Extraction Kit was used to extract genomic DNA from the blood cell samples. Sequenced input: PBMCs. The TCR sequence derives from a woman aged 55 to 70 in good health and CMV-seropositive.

The bases are TGCGCCAGCAGCCCGACTCCGGGACAGGGGATGAACACTGAAGCTTTCTTT. Its translation reads: CASSPTPGQGMNTEAFF. This chain is built from TRBV5-1 and TRBJ1-1; 10 bases in the junction line up with TRBD1. V is pruned by 4 bases and J by 0 bases, leaving 9 bases of the junction without a gene match. Spanning cysteine to phenylalanine, the CDR3 consists of 17 amino acids. The kept DNA is CDR3 alone, 51 bases in frame from the first base. The germline V gene sets CDR1 to SGHRS and CDR2 to YFSETQ.